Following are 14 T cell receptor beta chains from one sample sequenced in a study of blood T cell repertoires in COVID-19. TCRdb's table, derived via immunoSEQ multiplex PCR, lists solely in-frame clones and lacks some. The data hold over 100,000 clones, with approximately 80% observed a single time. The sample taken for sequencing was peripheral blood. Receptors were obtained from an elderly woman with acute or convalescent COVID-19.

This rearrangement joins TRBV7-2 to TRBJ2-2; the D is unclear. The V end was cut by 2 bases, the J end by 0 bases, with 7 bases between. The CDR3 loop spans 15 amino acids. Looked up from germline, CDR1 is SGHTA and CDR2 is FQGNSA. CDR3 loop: CASSLPAANTGELFF. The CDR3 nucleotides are TGTGCCAGCAGCTTACCGGCGGCGAACACCGGGGAGCTGTTTTTT.

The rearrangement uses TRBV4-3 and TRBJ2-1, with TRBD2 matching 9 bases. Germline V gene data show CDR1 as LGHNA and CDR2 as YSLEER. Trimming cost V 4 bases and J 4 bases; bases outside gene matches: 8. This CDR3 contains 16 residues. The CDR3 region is CASSLDAGGVYNEQFF. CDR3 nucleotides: TGCGCCAGCAGCCTAGACGCGGGAGGGGTATACAATGAGCAGTTCTTC.

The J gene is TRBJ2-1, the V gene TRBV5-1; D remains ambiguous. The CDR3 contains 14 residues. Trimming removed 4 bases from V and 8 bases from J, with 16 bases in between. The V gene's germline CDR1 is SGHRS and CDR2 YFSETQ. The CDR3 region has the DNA TGCGCCAGCAGCAGAGAGCGCCGTGACGATGAGCAGTTCTTC. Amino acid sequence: CASSRERRDDEQFF.

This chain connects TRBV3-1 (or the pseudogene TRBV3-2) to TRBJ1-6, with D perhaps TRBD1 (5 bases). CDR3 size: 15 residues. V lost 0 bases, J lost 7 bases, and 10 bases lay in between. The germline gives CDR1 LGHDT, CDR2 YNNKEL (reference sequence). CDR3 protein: CASSQERQGNSPLHF. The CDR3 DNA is TGTGCCAGCAGCCAAGAACGGCAGGGAAATTCACCCCTCCACTTT.

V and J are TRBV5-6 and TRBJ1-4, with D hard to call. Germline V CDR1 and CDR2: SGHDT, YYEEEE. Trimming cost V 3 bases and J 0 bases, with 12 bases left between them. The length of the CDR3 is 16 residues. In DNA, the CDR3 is TGTGCCAGCAGCTCCCCGTATAAAACAACTAATGAAAAACTGTTTTTT. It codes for CASSSPYKTTNEKLFF.

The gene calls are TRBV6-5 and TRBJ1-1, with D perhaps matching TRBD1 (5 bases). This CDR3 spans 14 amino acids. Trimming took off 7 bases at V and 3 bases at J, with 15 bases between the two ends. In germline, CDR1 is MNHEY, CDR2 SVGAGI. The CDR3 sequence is CASTLGGPYTEAFF. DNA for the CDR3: TGTGCCAGCACCCTCGGGGGTCCGTACACTGAAGCTTTCTTT.

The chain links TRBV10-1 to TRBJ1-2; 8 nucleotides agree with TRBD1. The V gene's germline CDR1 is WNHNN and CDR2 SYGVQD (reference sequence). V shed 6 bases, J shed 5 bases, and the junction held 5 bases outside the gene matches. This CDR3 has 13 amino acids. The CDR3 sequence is CASRTGTGYGYTF. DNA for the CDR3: TGCGCCAGCAGGACCGGGACAGGATATGGCTACACCTTC.

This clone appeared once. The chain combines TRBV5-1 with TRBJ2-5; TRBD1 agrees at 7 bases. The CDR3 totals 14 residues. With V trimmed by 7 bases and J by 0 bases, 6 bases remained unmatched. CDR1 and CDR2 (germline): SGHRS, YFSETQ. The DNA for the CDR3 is TGCGCCAGCTCGCGAGGGACAGACCAAGAGACCCAGTACTTC. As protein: CASSRGTDQETQYF.

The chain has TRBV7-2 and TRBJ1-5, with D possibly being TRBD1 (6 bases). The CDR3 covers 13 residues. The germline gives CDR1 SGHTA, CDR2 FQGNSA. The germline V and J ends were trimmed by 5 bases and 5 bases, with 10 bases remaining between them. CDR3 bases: TGTGCCAGCAGCCCAGGGGCGGATCAGCCCCAGCATTTT. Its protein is CASSPGADQPQHF. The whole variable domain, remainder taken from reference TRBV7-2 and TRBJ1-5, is GAGVSQSPSNKVTEKGKDVELRCDPISGHTALYWYRQSLGQGLEFLIYFQGNSAPDKSGLPSDRFSAERTGGSVSTLTIQRTQQEDSAVYLCASSPGADQPQHFGDGTRLSIL.

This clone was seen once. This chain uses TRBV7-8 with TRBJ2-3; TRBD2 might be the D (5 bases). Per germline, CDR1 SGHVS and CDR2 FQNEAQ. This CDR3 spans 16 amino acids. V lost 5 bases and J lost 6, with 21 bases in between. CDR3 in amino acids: CASSVRRAAPGDTQYF. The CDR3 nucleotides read TGTGCCAGCAGCGTACGCCGGGCAGCCCCGGGGGATACGCAGTATTTT.

The CDR3 nucleotides read TGTGCCAGCGTATCTTCGGGATGGAACTATGGCTACACCTTC. It is translated as CASVSSGWNYGYTF. This sequence joins TRBV5-8 and TRBJ1-2; D ambiguous. V was trimmed by 7 bases and J by 2 bases, leaving 15 bases between them. CDR3 length: 14 residues. Germline CDR1 SGHTS, CDR2 YDEGEE.

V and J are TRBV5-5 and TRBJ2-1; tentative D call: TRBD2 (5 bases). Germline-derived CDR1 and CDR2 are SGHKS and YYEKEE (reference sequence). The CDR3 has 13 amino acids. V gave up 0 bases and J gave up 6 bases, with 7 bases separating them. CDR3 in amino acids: CASSLGLANEQFF. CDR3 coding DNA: TGTGCCAGCAGCTTGGGGCTAGCCAATGAGCAGTTCTTC.

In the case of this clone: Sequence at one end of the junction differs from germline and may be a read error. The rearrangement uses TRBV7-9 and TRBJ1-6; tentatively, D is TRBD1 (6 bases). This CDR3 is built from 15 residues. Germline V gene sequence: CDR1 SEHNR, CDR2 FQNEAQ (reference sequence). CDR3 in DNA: TGTGCCATCTCGGACAGTAACTCCAATAATTCACCCCTCCACTTT. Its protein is CAISDSNSNNSPLHF.

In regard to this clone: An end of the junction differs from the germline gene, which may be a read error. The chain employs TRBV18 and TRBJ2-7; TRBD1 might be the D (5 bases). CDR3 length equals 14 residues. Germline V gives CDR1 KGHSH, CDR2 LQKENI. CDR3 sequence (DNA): TGTGCCAGCTCACCCGGGCAGGGTCCCCTTATCCGGAACTTC. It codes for CASSPGQGPLIRNF.